Following are 23 T cell receptor beta chains from one sample sequenced in a study of cytomegalovirus exposure and HLA in healthy donors. TCRdb's copy holds only in-frame clones and misses some; the assay was immunoSEQ multiplex PCR. This sample carries under 400,000 clones, 88% of them seen once, and the ten largest clones take around 0.96%. The sample was PBMCs. The receptors come from a man aged 30-40 years in good health and CMV-seronegative.

This clone was seen more than once but under ten times. The chain couples TRBV20-1 to TRBJ1-2; the D is unclear. V lost 2 bases and J 8 bases, leaving 6 bases between the germline ends. Germline CDR1 reads DFQATT; CDR2 reads SNEGSKA (reference sequence). The CDR3 runs to 10 residues. The CDR3 loop is CSARQSGYTF. CDR3 DNA sequence: TGCAGTGCTAGACAATCCGGCTACACCTTC.

The chain combines TRBV5-4 with TRBJ1-3; TRBD1 agrees at 10 bases. The ends lost 0 bases at V and 0 bases at J; junction bases unmatched: 0. CDR1 SGHNT and CDR2 YYREEE come from the germline V gene (reference sequence). The CDR3 is made up of 16 amino acids. Here the CDR3 DNA reads TGTGCCAGCAGCTTGGGGACAGGGGGCTCTGGAAACACCATATATTTT. It codes for CASSLGTGGSGNTIYF. Based on the CDR3 plus reference TRBV5-4 and TRBJ1-3, the full variable domain is ETGVTQSPTHLIKTRGQQVTLRCSSQSGHNTVSWYQQALGQGPQFIFQYYREEENGRGNFPPRFSGLQFPNYSSELNVNALELDDSALYLCASSLGTGGSGNTIYFGEGSWLTVV.

The J gene is TRBJ1-6, the V gene TRBV27; 7 positions match TRBD1. CDR3 length: 13 amino acids. The junction had 3 bases not matched to a gene; V was cut back by 4 bases and J by 9 bases. Germline V lookup: CDR1 MNHEY, CDR2 SMNVEV (reference sequence). CDR3 nucleotide sequence: TGTGCCAGCAGTTACAGGGGAGGTTCACCCCTCCACTTT. This encodes CASSYRGGSPLHF.

This clone was seen a few times. The chain has TRBV4-1 and TRBJ1-2; possible D gene TRBD1, 5 bases. Germline V gives CDR1 MGHRA, CDR2 YSYEKL. Trimming shortened V by 0 bases and J by 5 bases, and 13 bases separated the two germline ends. This CDR3 has 15 residues. The CDR3 region has the DNA TGCGCCAGCAGCCAAGAAGGGGCCCCTGGGTATGGCTACACCTTC. Residues: CASSQEGAPGYGYTF.

This clone has a single count. The chain uses TRBV27 and TRBJ2-4; 7 bases align to TRBD1. The V segment lost 0 bases and the J segment 1 base; nucleotides outside the gene matches: 3. From germline, CDR1 is MNHEY and CDR2 SMNVEV (reference sequence). The CDR3 covers 16 residues. This CDR3 is CASSLSGGMAKNIQYF. The CDR3 DNA reads TGTGCCAGCAGTTTATCAGGGGGCATGGCCAAAAACATTCAGTACTTC.

The rearrangement uses TRBV5-1 and TRBJ2-3, with 9 positions matching TRBD1. The CDR3 length is 15 residues. With V trimmed by 0 bases and J by 4 bases, 3 bases remained unmatched. Germline V gives CDR1 SGHRS, CDR2 YFSETQ. CDR3 amino acids: CASSLEQGAPDTQYF. Here the CDR3 DNA reads TGCGCCAGCAGCTTGGAACAGGGGGCGCCAGATACGCAGTATTTT.

This chain joins TRBV5-5 and TRBJ1-3; D is unresolved. V gave up 4 bases and J gave up 4 bases, with 9 bases separating them. The CDR3 is 13 residues long. The germline CDR1 and CDR2 sequences are SGHKS and YYEKEE (reference sequence). The CDR3 region has the DNA TGTGCCAGCAGCCTAACTTCAGGAAACACCATATATTTT. Protein sequence: CASSLTSGNTIYF. The whole variable domain, filled in from reference TRBV5-5 and TRBJ1-3, reads DAGVTQSPTHLIKTRGQQVTLRCSPISGHKSVSWYQQVLGQGPQFIFQYYEKEERGRGNFPDRFSARQFPNYSSELNVNALLLGDSALYLCASSLTSGNTIYFGEGSWLTVV.

This chain joins TRBV21-1 and TRBJ1-6; the D call of TRBD1 is as the table states it, not checked on the DNA. TRBV21-1 is a pseudogene segment. The CDR3 extends over 13 amino acids. In nucleotides, the CDR3 is TGTGCCAGCATGGACAAAGGCGTGCCACCCCTCCACTTT. It encodes CASMDKGVPPLHF.

The chain has TRBV2 and TRBJ1-1, with 8 bases aligning to TRBD1. This CDR3 is 17 amino acids long. Per the germline V gene, CDR1 is SNHLY and CDR2 is FYNNEI. V was clipped by 3 bases and J by 5 bases; unmatched bases: 14. The CDR3 reads CASSDPSSRQGRTEAFF. The CDR3 DNA follows: TGTGCCAGCAGTGATCCCAGCTCCAGACAGGGGAGGACTGAAGCTTTCTTT.

The gene calls are TRBV29-1 and TRBJ1-1; D possibly corresponds to TRBD1 (5 bases). V dropped 8 bases and J dropped 0 bases, with 16 bases sitting between them. The length of the CDR3 is 14 residues. Germline V CDR1 and CDR2: SQVTM, ANQGSEA. The CDR3: CSSRGGVMNTEAFF. The DNA of the CDR3 is TGCAGCTCTCGGGGGGGGGTTATGAACACTGAAGCTTTCTTT.

The chain uses TRBV11-3 and TRBJ1-6, with a tentative D call TRBD1 (5 bases). Germline lookup yields CDR1 SGHNT and CDR2 YENEEA. V lost 4 bases and J 9 bases, leaving 10 bases between the germline ends. The length of the CDR3 is 13 residues. The CDR3 here is CASSYGGGSPLHF. In DNA, the CDR3 is TGTGCCAGCAGCTACGGGGGAGGTTCACCCCTCCACTTT. Full variable domain (outside the CDR3, taken from reference TRBV11-3 and TRBJ1-6): EAGVVQSPRYKIIEKKQPVAFWCNPISGHNTLYWYLQNLGQGPELLIRYENEEAVDDSQLPKDRFSAERLKGVDSTLKIQPAELGDSAVYLCASSYGGGSPLHFGNGTRLTVT.

This sequence joins TRBV28 and TRBJ2-3; D might be TRBD2 (6 bases). The V end was cut by 7 bases, the J end by 5 bases, with 19 bases between. The CDR3 covers 15 residues. The germline V gene has CDR1 MDHEN and CDR2 SYDVKM. CDR3 sequence (DNA): TGTGCCAGCAAAGAGGGCGGGGTCGGAGTAGATACGCAGTATTTT. Translated: CASKEGGVGVDTQYF.

The CDR3 region is CASSVGGPNEKLFF. The CDR3 region has the DNA TGTGCCAGCAGCGTAGGGGGCCCCAATGAAAAACTGTTTTTT. The chain combines TRBV9 with TRBJ1-4; possibly TRBD1 for D (5 bases). CDR3 length: 14 residues. The germline V and J ends were trimmed by 0 bases and 5 bases, with 8 bases remaining between them. Germline CDR1 and CDR2: SGDLS and YYNGEE. Variable domain in full (rest from reference TRBV9 and TRBJ1-4): DSGVTQTPKHLITATGQRVTLRCSPRSGDLSVYWYQQSLDQGLQFLIQYYNGEERAKGNILERFSAQQFPDLHSELNLSSLELGDSALYFCASSVGGPNEKLFFGSGTQLSVL.

The chain links TRBV7-2 to TRBJ1-4, with 7 bases that match TRBD1. V trimming: 5 bases; J trimming: 5 bases; junction bases outside the gene matches: 11. Germline CDR1 is SGHTA and CDR2 is FQGNSA. This CDR3 is built from 16 residues. The CDR3 sequence: CASSQALGQLNEKLFF. CDR3 coding DNA: TGTGCCAGCAGCCAAGCGTTGGGACAGCTAAATGAAAAACTGTTTTTT.

The V and J genes are TRBV6-5 and TRBJ2-4; 9 nucleotides match TRBD1. This CDR3 has 15 residues. CDR1 is MNHEY, CDR2 SVGAGI, per germline. J lost 5 bases, V lost 5 bases, and 7 bases had no gene match. The CDR3 region is CASSVTGGRENIQYF. The CDR3 nucleotides are TGTGCCAGCAGTGTAACAGGGGGCAGAGAAAACATTCAGTACTTC.

In its sample, this clone was seen once. This chain links TRBV30 with TRBJ2-7; 8 positions match TRBD1. V lost 4 bases, J lost 9 bases, and 8 bases stayed unmatched. Per germline, CDR1 GTSNPN and CDR2 SVGIG (reference sequence). The CDR3 length is 12 residues. CDR3 in amino acids: CAWTRTGRGQYF. The CDR3 DNA is TGTGCCTGGACTAGGACAGGGCGGGGGCAGTACTTC.

The chain recombines TRBV2 with TRBJ2-7, with D possibly being TRBD2 (6 bases). This CDR3 comprises 16 residues. V shed 2 bases and J shed 0 bases, with 14 bases lying between them. Germline lookup yields CDR1 SNHLY and CDR2 FYNNEI. CDR3 amino acids: CASSESLSGSSYEQYF. CDR3 sequence (DNA): TGTGCCAGCAGTGAATCCCTCTCCGGGAGCTCCTACGAGCAGTACTTC.

The gene calls are TRBV18 and TRBJ2-7; 7 nucleotides agree with TRBD1. CDR1 is KGHSH and CDR2 is LQKENI in the germline V gene. The V gene end was trimmed by 4 bases and the J gene end by 4 bases; junction bases not matched to a gene: 10. The CDR3 spans 15 residues. DNA of the CDR3: TGTGCCAGCTCACGGGGACCGGGACAGCAGTACGAGCAGTACTTC. Its protein is CASSRGPGQQYEQYF. Combining the CDR3 with reference TRBV18 and TRBJ2-7 gives the whole variable domain NAGVMQNPRHLVRRRGQEARLRCSPMKGHSHVYWYRQLPEEGLKFMVYLQKENIIDESGMPKERFSAEFPKEGPSILRIQQVVRGDSAAYFCASSRGPGQQYEQYFGPGTRLTVT.

This sequence joins TRBV13 and TRBJ2-7; the match to TRBD2 covers 13 bases. Germline-derived CDR1 and CDR2 are PRHDT and FYEKMQ (reference sequence). Losses at the gene ends were 3 bases for V and 5 bases for J; bases not matched to a gene: 7. The CDR3 runs 16 residues. Here the CDR3 reads CASSFWTSGGLNEQYF. The DNA for the CDR3 is TGTGCCAGCAGCTTCTGGACTAGCGGGGGCCTTAACGAGCAGTACTTC.

The chain is built from TRBV7-2 and TRBJ1-6; 8 bases are a match to TRBD1. From germline, CDR1 is SGHTA and CDR2 FQGNSA. This CDR3 contains 15 residues. The ends lost 2 bases at V and 6 bases at J; junction bases unmatched: 3. The CDR3 coding sequence is TGTGCCAGCAGCTTACTACAGGGGGTTAATTCACCCCTCCACTTT. It codes for CASSLLQGVNSPLHF.

The chain links TRBV29-1 to TRBJ2-2; 8 bases agree with TRBD1. The CDR3 is 15 residues long. CDR1 and CDR2 (germline): SQVTM, ANQGSEA. V lost 6 bases, J lost 4 bases, and 10 bases stayed unmatched. The CDR3 loop is CSVLDRGGGTGELFF. The CDR3 DNA reads TGCAGCGTACTCGACAGGGGCGGAGGCACCGGGGAGCTGTTTTTT.

DNA of the CDR3: TGCGCCAGCAGCTTAGGGACAGGGTTCCCCGGGGAGCTGTTTTTT. Amino acid sequence: CASSLGTGFPGELFF. The chain employs TRBV5-1 and TRBJ2-2; 9 bases match TRBD1. The trim removed 2 bases at V and 6 bases at J, leaving 5 bases unmatched. Germline CDR1 is SGHRS and CDR2 is YFSETQ. The CDR3 has 15 amino acids.

The genes are TRBV27 and TRBJ1-5; perhaps TRBD1 as D (5 bases). Deletions cut 3 bases from V and 6 bases from J, with 12 bases between. The CDR3 has 14 amino acids. The V gene's germline CDR1 is MNHEY and CDR2 SMNVEV (reference sequence). CDR3: CASSFEGVSQPQHF. For the CDR3, the DNA is TGTGCCAGCAGTTTTGAAGGGGTATCTCAGCCCCAGCATTTT.